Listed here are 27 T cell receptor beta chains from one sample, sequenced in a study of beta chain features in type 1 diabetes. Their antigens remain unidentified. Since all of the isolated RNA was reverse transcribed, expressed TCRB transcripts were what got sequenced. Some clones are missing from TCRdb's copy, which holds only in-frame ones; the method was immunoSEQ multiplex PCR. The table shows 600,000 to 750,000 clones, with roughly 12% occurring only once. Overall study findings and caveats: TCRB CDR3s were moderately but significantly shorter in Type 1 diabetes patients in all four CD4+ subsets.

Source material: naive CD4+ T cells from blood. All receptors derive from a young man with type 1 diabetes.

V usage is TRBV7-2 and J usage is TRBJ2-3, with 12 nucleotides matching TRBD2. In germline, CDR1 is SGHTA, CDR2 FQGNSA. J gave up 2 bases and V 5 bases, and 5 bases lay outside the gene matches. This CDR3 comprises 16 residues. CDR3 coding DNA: TGTGCCAGCAGCCTCGGACTAGCGGGGCACACAGATACGCAGTATTTT. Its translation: CASSLGLAGHTDTQYF.

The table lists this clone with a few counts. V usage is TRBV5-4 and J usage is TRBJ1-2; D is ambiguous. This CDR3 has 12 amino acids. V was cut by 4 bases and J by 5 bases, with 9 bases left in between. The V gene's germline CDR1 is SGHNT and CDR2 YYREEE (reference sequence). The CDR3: CASSLNNYGYTF. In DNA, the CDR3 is TGTGCCAGCAGCCTTAACAATTATGGCTACACCTTC.

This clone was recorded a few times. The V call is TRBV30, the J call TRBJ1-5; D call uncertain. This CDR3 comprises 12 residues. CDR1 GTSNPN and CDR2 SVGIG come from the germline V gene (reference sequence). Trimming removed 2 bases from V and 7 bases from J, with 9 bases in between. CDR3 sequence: CAWSQGSQPQHF. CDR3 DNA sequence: TGTGCCTGGAGTCAAGGAAGCCAGCCCCAGCATTTT. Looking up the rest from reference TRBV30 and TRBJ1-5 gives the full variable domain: SQTIHQWPATLVQPVGSPLSLECTVEGTSNPNLYWYRQAAGRGLQLLFYSVGIGQISSEVPQNLSASRPQDRQFILSSKKLLLSDSGFYLCAWSQGSQPQHFGDGTRLSIL.

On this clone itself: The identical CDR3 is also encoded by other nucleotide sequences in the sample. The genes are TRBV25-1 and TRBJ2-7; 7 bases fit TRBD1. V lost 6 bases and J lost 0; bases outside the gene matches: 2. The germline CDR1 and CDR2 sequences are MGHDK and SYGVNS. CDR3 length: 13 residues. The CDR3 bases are TGTGCCAGCAGGGGACAGTCCTCCTACGAGCAGTACTTC. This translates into CASRGQSSYEQYF.

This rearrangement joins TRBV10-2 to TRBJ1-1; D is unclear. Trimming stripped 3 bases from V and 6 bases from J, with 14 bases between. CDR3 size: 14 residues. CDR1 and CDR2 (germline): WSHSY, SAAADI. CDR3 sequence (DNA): TGCGCCAGCAGTGAAGGCTGGGTAATGGCTGAAGCTTTCTTT. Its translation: CASSEGWVMAEAFF.

In nucleotides, the CDR3 is TGCGCCAGCAGCTTAGAGCGGGGACCACAAGAGACCCAGTACTTC. It encodes CASSLERGPQETQYF. V usage is TRBV5-1 and J usage is TRBJ2-5, with 7 bases fitting TRBD2. The CDR3 loop spans 15 amino acids. Trimming cost V 2 bases and J 2 bases; bases outside gene matches: 6. Germline V gene lookup returns CDR1 SGHRS and CDR2 YFSETQ.

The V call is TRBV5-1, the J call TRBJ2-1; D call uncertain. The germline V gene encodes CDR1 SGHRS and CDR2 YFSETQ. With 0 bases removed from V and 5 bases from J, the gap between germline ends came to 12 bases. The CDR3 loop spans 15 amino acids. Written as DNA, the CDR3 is TGCGCCAGCAGCTTGGGGGTGCCAGCCCACAATGAGCAGTTCTTC. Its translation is CASSLGVPAHNEQFF. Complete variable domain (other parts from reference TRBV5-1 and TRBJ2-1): KAGVTQTPRYLIKTRGQQVTLSCSPISGHRSVSWYQQTPGQGLQFLFEYFSETQRNKGNFPGRFSGRQFSNSRSEMNVSTLELGDSALYLCASSLGVPAHNEQFFGPGTRLTVL.

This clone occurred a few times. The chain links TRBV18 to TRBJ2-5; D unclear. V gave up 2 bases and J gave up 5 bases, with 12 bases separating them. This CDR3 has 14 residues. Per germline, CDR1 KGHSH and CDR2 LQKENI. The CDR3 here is CASSPGADGETQYF. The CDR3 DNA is TGTGCCAGCTCACCAGGTGCGGACGGGGAGACCCAGTACTTC.

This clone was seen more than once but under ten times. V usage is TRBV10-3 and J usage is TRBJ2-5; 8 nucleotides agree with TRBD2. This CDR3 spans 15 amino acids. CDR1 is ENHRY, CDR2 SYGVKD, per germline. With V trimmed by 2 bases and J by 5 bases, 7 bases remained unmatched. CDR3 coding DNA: TGTGCCATCAGTGAGCTTATAGCGGGGACGGAGACCCAGTACTTC. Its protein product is CAISELIAGTETQYF.

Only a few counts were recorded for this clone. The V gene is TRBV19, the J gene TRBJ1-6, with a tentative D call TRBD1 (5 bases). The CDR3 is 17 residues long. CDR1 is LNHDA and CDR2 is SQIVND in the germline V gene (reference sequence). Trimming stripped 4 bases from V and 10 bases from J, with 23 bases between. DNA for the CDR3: TGTGCCAGTAGTAAACCAATTTGGGACGGCCTAGGATCACCCCTCCACTTT. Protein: CASSKPIWDGLGSPLHF.

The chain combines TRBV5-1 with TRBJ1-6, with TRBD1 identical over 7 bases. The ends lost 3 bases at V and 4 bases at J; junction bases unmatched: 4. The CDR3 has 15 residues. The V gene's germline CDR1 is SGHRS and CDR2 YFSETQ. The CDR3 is CASSWGQSYNSPLHF. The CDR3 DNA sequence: TGCGCCAGCAGCTGGGGACAGTCTTATAATTCACCCCTCCACTTT.

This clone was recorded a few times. This chain's CDR3 is CATTPGANTEAFF. CDR3 sequence (DNA): TGTGCCACGACTCCGGGGGCCAACACTGAAGCTTTCTTT. V and J are TRBV7-9 and TRBJ1-1, with D possibly TRBD1 on 6 matching bases. Germline V lookup: CDR1 SEHNR, CDR2 FQNEAQ (reference sequence). Trimming cost V 10 bases and J 2 bases, with 14 bases left between them. The CDR3 is 13 residues long.

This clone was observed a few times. As DNA, the CDR3 is TGTGCCAGCAGCTTAGAGCGGTGGGACTATGGCTACACCTTC. It translates to CASSLERWDYGYTF. This chain uses TRBV7-9 with TRBJ1-2; D is ambiguous. The CDR3 has 14 residues. The V end lost 1 base, the J end lost 3 bases, and 9 bases lay between the germline ends. From germline, CDR1 is SEHNR and CDR2 FQNEAQ (reference sequence).

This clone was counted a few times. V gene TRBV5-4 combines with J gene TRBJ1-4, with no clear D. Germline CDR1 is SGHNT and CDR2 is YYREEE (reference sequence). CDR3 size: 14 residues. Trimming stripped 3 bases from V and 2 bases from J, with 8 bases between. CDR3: CASSSGYTNEKLFF. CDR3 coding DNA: TGTGCCAGCAGCTCCGGGTATACTAATGAAAAACTGTTTTTT.

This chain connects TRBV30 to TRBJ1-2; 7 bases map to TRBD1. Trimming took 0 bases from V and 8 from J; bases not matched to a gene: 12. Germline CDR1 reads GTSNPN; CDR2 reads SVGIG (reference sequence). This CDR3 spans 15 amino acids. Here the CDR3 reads CAWSVSTGKGWGYTF. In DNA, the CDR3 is TGTGCCTGGAGTGTATCGACAGGGAAAGGATGGGGCTACACCTTC.

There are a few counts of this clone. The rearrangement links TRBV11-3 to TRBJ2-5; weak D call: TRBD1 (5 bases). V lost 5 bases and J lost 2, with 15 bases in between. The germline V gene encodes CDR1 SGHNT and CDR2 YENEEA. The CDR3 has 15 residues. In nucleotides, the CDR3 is TGTGCCAGCAGCCCAGGGTACTCAGGACAAGAGACCCAGTACTTC. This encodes CASSPGYSGQETQYF.

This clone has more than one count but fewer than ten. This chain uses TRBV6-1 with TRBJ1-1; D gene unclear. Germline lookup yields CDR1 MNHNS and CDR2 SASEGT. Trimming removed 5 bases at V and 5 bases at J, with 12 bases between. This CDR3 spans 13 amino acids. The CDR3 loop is CASSLVRETEAFF. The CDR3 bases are TGTGCCAGCAGTTTAGTGCGGGAGACTGAAGCTTTCTTT.

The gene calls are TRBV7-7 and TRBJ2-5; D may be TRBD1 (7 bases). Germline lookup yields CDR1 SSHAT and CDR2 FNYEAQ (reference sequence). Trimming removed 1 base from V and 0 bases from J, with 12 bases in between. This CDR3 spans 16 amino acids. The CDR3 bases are TGTGCCAGCAGCTTAGGCGGGACAGCAAACCAAGAGACCCAGTACTTC. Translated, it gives CASSLGGTANQETQYF. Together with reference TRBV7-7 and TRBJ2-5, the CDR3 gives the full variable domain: GAGVSQSPRYKVTKRGQDVTLRCDPISSHATLYWYQQALGQGPEFLTYFNYEAQPDKSGLPSDRFSAERPEGSISTLTIQRTEQRDSAMYRCASSLGGTANQETQYFGPGTRLLVL.

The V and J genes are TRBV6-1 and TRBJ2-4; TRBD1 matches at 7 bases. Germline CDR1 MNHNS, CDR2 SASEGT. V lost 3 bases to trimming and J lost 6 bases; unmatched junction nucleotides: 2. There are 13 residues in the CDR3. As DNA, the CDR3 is TGTGCCAGCAGTGATAGGGACAGAAACATTCAGTACTTC. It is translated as CASSDRDRNIQYF.

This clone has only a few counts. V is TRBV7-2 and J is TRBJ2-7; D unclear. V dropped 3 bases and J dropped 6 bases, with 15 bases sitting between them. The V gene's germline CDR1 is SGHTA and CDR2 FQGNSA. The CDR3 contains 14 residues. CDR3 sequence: CASSFVGQYAEQYF. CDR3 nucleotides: TGTGCCAGCAGCTTCGTGGGTCAGTACGCCGAGCAGTACTTC.

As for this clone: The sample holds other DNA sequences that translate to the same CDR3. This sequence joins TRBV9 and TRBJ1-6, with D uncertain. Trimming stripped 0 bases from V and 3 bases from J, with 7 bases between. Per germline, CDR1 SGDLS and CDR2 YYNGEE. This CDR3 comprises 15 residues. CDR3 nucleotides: TGTGCCAGCAGCGTAGAGCGGGACTATAATTCACCCCTCCACTTT. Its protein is CASSVERDYNSPLHF.

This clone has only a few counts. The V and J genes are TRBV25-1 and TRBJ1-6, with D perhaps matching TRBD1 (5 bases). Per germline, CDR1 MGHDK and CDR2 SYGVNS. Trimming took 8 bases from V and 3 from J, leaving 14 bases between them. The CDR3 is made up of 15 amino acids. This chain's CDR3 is CASPGALSYNSPLHF. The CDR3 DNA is TGTGCCAGCCCCGGGGCCTTAAGCTATAATTCACCCCTCCACTTT.

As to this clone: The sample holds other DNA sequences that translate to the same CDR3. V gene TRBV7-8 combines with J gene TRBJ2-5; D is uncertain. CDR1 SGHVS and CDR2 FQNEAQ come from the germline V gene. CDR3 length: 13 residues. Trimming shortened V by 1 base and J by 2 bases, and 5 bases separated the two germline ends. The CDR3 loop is CASSLVEQETQYF. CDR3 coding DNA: TGTGCCAGCAGCTTAGTTGAGCAAGAGACCCAGTACTTC.

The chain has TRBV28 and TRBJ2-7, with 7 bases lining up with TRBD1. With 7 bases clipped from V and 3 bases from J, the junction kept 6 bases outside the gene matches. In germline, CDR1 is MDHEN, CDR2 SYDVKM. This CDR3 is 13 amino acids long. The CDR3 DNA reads TGTGCCAGCACCTCTGACAGGGTCTACGAGCAGTACTTC. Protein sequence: CASTSDRVYEQYF. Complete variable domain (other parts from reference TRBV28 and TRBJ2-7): DVKVTQSSRYLVKRTGEKVFLECVQDMDHENMFWYRQDPGLGLRLIYFSYDVKMKEKGDIPEGYSVSREKKERFSLILESASTNQTSMYLCASTSDRVYEQYFGPGTRLTVT.

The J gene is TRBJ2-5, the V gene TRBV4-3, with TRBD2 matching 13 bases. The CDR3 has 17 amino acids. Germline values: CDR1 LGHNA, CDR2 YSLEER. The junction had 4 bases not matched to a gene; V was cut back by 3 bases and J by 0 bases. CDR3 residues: CASSHRLAGGNQETQYF. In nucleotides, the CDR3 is TGCGCCAGCAGCCACCGACTAGCGGGGGGTAACCAAGAGACCCAGTACTTC.

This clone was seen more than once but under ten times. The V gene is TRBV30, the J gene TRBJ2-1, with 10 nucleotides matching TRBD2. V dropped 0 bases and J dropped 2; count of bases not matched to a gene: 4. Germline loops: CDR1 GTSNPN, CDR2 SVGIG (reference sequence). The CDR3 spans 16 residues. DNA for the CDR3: TGTGCCTGGAGTGTATTGGGGACTAGCGCCTACAATGAGCAGTTCTTC. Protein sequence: CAWSVLGTSAYNEQFF. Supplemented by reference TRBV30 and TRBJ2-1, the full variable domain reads SQTIHQWPATLVQPVGSPLSLECTVEGTSNPNLYWYRQAAGRGLQLLFYSVGIGQISSEVPQNLSASRPQDRQFILSSKKLLLSDSGFYLCAWSVLGTSAYNEQFFGPGTRLTVL.

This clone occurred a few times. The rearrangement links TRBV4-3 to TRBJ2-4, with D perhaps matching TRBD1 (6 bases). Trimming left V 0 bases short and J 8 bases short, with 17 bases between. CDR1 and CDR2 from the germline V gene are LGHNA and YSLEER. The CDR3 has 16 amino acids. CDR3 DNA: TGCGCCAGCAGCCAAGATAGTACAGGGTTAGGGGACATTCAGTACTTC. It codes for CASSQDSTGLGDIQYF.